A selection of T cell receptor beta chains follows, all from one sample in a study of cytomegalovirus exposure and HLA in healthy donors. The method was immunoSEQ multiplex PCR; TCRdb's version includes in-frame clones alone and lacks a portion of them. This sample has roughly 80,000 clones, with roughly 81% found just once. Sequenced: PBMCs. The receptors were sampled from a woman aged 30 to 39 in good health and CMV-seronegative. Both conserved end residues are part of each CDR3. Each record gives: J gene, D gene, clone size, V gene, CDR3 protein, CDR3 DNA. The D gene is left open where the match is weak. Rows give clone size only sometimes, using once, few, many, or a class for an expanded clone.

TRBJ2-5 | NA | once | TRBV11-2 | CASSGDFQETQYF | TGTGCCAGCAGCGGGGACTTTCAAGAGACCCAGTACTTC
TRBJ2-7 | NA | NA | TRBV5-1 | CASSLDREGYEQYF | TGCGCCAGCAGCTTGGACAGGGAGGGCTACGAGCAGTACTTC
TRBJ2-1 | TRBD2 | NA | TRBV6-1 | CASKRDYEQFF | TGTGCCAGCAAGCGGGACTATGAGCAGTTCTTC
TRBJ1-1 | NA | NA | TRBV19 | CASSMIVHTEAFF | TGTGCCAGTAGTATGATAGTCCACACTGAAGCTTTCTTT
TRBJ1-2 | NA | NA | TRBV29-1 | CSVTDRVSNYGYTF | TGCAGCGTTACAGACCGAGTTAGTAACTATGGCTACACCTTC
TRBJ1-1 | NA | NA | TRBV30 | CAWSEGPNTEAFF | TGTGCCTGGAGTGAGGGGCCGAACACTGAAGCTTTCTTT
TRBJ2-5 | TRBD2 | NA | TRBV5-1 | CASSSGVAGGGETQYF | TGCGCCAGCAGCTCCGGGGTAGCGGGAGGTGGAGAGACCCAGTACTTC
TRBJ1-1 | NA | NA | TRBV18 | CASSPLTGTNTEAFF | TGTGCCAGCTCACCCCTGACCGGGACAAACACTGAAGCTTTCTTT
TRBJ1-1 | TRBD1 | NA | TRBV28 | CASPFLGTGGVNTEAFF | TGTGCCAGCCCTTTTTTGGGGACAGGGGGAGTGAACACTGAAGCTTTCTTT
TRBJ2-7 | TRBD2 | NA | TRBV4-2 | CASSQDDSGRGYEQYF | TGTGCCAGCAGCCAAGACGATAGCGGGAGGGGCTATGAGCAGTACTTC
TRBJ1-3 | NA | NA | TRBV5-1 | CASSLGVWDSGNTIYF | TGCGCCAGCAGCTTGGGAGTCTGGGACTCAGGAAACACCATATATTTT
TRBJ1-3 | NA | NA | TRBV6-5 | CASSYPSGMGNTIYF | TGTGCCAGCAGTTACCCCTCCGGGATGGGGAACACCATATATTTT
TRBJ1-1 | NA | NA | TRBV20-1 | CSARAGTEAFF | TGCAGTGCTAGAGCGGGCACTGAAGCTTTCTTT
TRBJ2-6 | TRBD1 | NA | TRBV5-1 | CASSPWTGVVSGANVLTF | TGCGCCAGCAGCCCTTGGACAGGGGTAGTCTCTGGGGCCAACGTCCTGACTTTC
TRBJ1-5 | NA | NA | TRBV6-6 | CASMLTVDSNQPQHF | TGTGCCAGCATGCTGACAGTTGATAGCAATCAGCCCCAGCATTTT
TRBJ1-3 | NA | NA | TRBV10-3 | CAISDTARGNGNTIYF | TGTGCCATCAGTGATACAGCGCGGGGTAATGGAAACACCATATATTTT
TRBJ2-1 | NA | once | TRBV5-5 | CASSSFSYEQFF | TGTGCCAGCAGCTCCTTTAGTTATGAGCAGTTCTTC
TRBJ2-2 | TRBD1 | NA | TRBV29-1 | CSVEGGQGGAGELFF | TGCAGCGTTGAGGGGGGACAGGGGGGCGCCGGGGAGCTGTTTTTT
TRBJ1-2 | TRBD1 | few | TRBV28 | CASSSTRQGPNYGYTF | TGTGCCAGCAGTTCAACCCGACAGGGACCTAACTATGGCTACACCTTC
TRBJ1-4 | TRBD1 | NA | TRBV28 | CASLRDRNEKLFF | TGTGCCAGCCTCCGGGACAGGAATGAAAAACTGTTTTTT
TRBJ2-7 | NA | NA | TRBV19 | CASSTTPGTYEQYF | TGTGCCAGTAGTACGACGCCTGGGACTTACGAGCAGTACTTC
TRBJ1-4 | NA | NA | TRBV11-2 | CASSPIRTAEKLFF | TGTGCCAGCAGCCCTATCAGGACAGCTGAAAAACTGTTTTTT
TRBJ2-3 | NA | NA | TRBV2 | CASGGGRATDTQYF | TGTGCCAGCGGAGGGGGCCGGGCCACAGATACGCAGTATTTT
TRBJ2-7 | NA | NA | TRBV29-1 | CSVGEAYEQYF | TGCAGCGTTGGTGAGGCCTACGAGCAGTACTTC
TRBJ2-3 | TRBD1 | NA | TRBV7-8 | CASSKGQGTDTQYF | TGTGCCAGCAGCAAGGGACAGGGCACAGATACGCAGTATTTT
TRBJ2-2 | TRBD2 | NA | TRBV27 | CASSPLRAGGPVTGELFF | TGTGCCAGCAGTCCCCTTCGGGCGGGAGGGCCTGTCACCGGGGAGCTGTTTTTT
TRBJ2-7 | TRBD1 | NA | TRBV29-1 | CSVEYRTGGYEQYF | TGCAGCGTTGAGTATCGGACAGGGGGTTACGAGCAGTACTTC
TRBJ2-3 | NA | NA | TRBV28 | CASSGRVDTDTQYF | TGTGCCAGCAGCGGTAGAGTCGACACAGATACGCAGTATTTT
TRBJ2-5 | NA | NA | TRBV5-4 | CASSFSGTQGETQYF | TGTGCCAGCAGCTTCTCCGGGACCCAGGGGGAGACCCAGTACTTC